Below, 18 T cell receptor beta chains from the same sample are listed, as sequenced in a study of T cell changes during pregnancy in multiple sclerosis. Sequencing was performed with immunoSEQ multiplex PCR; in TCRdb, only in-frame clones are kept and a portion is missing. The sample yields roughly 47,000 clones, over 75% seen once. The material was CD8+ T cells from peripheral blood mononuclear cells, obtained in the second trimester of pregnancy. Receptors originate from a female donor with multiple sclerosis, enrolled in a pregnancy study.

This clone appeared a single time. J is TRBJ1-1 and V is TRBV19, with 8 bases fitting TRBD1. Germline lookup yields CDR1 LNHDA and CDR2 SQIVND (reference sequence). V lost 8 bases and J lost 4; bases outside the gene matches: 6. CDR3 length: 13 amino acids. The CDR3 DNA is TGTGCCAGTCACTCAGGGGGCCTCACTGAAGCTTTCTTT. Protein: CASHSGGLTEAFF.

This clone was observed a single time. This sequence joins TRBV2 and TRBJ2-7, with D possibly being TRBD1 (5 bases). V was cut by 7 bases and J by 5 bases, with 12 bases left in between. The CDR3 runs to 12 residues. Looked up from germline, CDR1 is SNHLY and CDR2 is FYNNEI. CDR3 sequence: CASTDLGDEQYF. The CDR3 coding sequence is TGTGCCAGCACCGATCTAGGGGACGAGCAGTACTTC.

V is TRBV7-9 and J is TRBJ1-1; 7 bases are a match to TRBD1. In germline, CDR1 is SEHNR, CDR2 FQNEAQ (reference sequence). V was clipped by 11 bases and J by 3 bases; unmatched bases: 6. The CDR3 is 12 amino acids. Written as DNA, the CDR3 is TGTGCCGGGAGACAGGGCTACACTGAAGCTTTCTTT. Its protein is CAGRQGYTEAFF.

The sample holds one count of this clone. The chain recombines TRBV9 with TRBJ1-2; TRBD1 agrees at 7 bases. The germline gives CDR1 SGDLS, CDR2 YYNGEE. The CDR3 has 13 amino acids. V gave up 6 bases and J gave up 5 bases; unmatched junction bases: 7. This CDR3 reads CASKDRSGYGYTF. The CDR3 bases are TGTGCCAGCAAGGACAGGAGCGGTTATGGCTACACCTTC.

This chain connects TRBV2 to TRBJ2-1; the match to TRBD2 covers 7 bases. The CDR3 has 14 residues. The germline V gene has CDR1 SNHLY and CDR2 FYNNEI. The V and J ends lost 6 bases and 6 bases, in that order; junction bases with no gene match: 8. CDR3: CASRGAGRANEQFF. CDR3 nucleotide sequence: TGTGCCAGCAGGGGAGCGGGGAGGGCCAATGAGCAGTTCTTC.

The rearrangement uses TRBV27 and TRBJ1-6; 10 nucleotides line up with TRBD1. The V gene end was trimmed by 6 bases and the J gene end by 4 bases; junction bases not matched to a gene: 12. From germline, CDR1 is MNHEY and CDR2 SMNVEV (reference sequence). CDR3 size: 18 residues. The CDR3 DNA is TGTGCCAGCAGCATTTACCTAGGGACAGGGGAATATAATTCACCCCTCCACTTT. As protein: CASSIYLGTGEYNSPLHF.

This sequence joins TRBV7-2 and TRBJ2-1, with 9 bases identical to TRBD1. V was clipped by 5 bases and J by 7 bases; unmatched bases: 6. This CDR3 has 14 residues. Germline values: CDR1 SGHTA, CDR2 FQGNSA. The DNA for the CDR3 is TGTGCCAGCAGCCAGGGACAGGGTAATAATGAGCAGTTCTTC. Protein product: CASSQGQGNNEQFF.

This clone came up once. The gene calls are TRBV6-5 and TRBJ1-3; D gene unclear. The length of the CDR3 is 15 residues. Germline CDR1 and CDR2: MNHEY and SVGAGI. V dropped 2 bases and J dropped 3 bases, with 11 bases sitting between them. The CDR3 protein is CASSYRGSYGNTIYF. The CDR3 DNA is TGTGCCAGCAGTTACCGGGGTTCATATGGAAACACCATATATTTT.

The chain joins TRBV6-5 to TRBJ2-3, with D possibly TRBD2 on 6 matching bases. Germline CDR1 and CDR2: MNHEY and SVGAGI. V was shortened by 5 bases and J by 2 bases, with 14 bases between the two germline ends. This CDR3 has 15 amino acids. CDR3 loop: CASSQLAGITDTQYF. The DNA of the CDR3 is TGTGCCAGCAGTCAACTCGCGGGGATCACAGATACGCAGTATTTT.

The genes are TRBV10-3 and TRBJ1-3, with unresolved D. The V end was cut by 3 bases, the J end by 0 bases, with 6 bases between. Germline assignment: CDR1 ENHRY and CDR2 SYGVKD. There are 14 residues in the CDR3. The CDR3, as DNA: TGTGCCATCAGTGACCTACTCTCTGGAAACACCATATATTTT. As protein: CAISDLLSGNTIYF.

The V and J genes are TRBV25-1 and TRBJ2-7; D possibly corresponds to TRBD1 (5 bases). Trimming took off 11 bases at V and 3 bases at J, with 20 bases between the two ends. This CDR3 has 14 residues. Germline-derived CDR1 and CDR2 are MGHDK and SYGVNS. CDR3 amino acids: CAGEPPGAYYEQYF. The CDR3 nucleotides read TGTGCCGGCGAACCCCCTGGGGCCTACTACGAGCAGTACTTC.

The chain links TRBV27 to TRBJ1-2, with no clear D. CDR1 and CDR2 (germline): MNHEY, SMNVEV (reference sequence). V shed 0 bases and J shed 6 bases, with 11 bases lying between them. CDR3 length equals 14 residues. The DNA for the CDR3 is TGTGCCAGCAGTTTATCGCGGGGTAGGGATGGCTACACCTTC. Translation gives CASSLSRGRDGYTF.

The chain couples TRBV5-8 to TRBJ2-1; 7 bases map to TRBD1. The germline V gene has CDR1 SGHTS and CDR2 YDEGEE. CDR3 length: 15 residues. V shed 4 bases, J shed 2 bases, and the junction held 6 bases outside the gene matches. The DNA for the CDR3 is TGTGCCAGCAGCCCAAGGACAGGCACCTACAATGAGCAGTTCTTC. Translated: CASSPRTGTYNEQFF. The complete variable domain, with remaining parts taken from reference TRBV5-8 and TRBJ2-1, reads EAGVTQSPTHLIKTRGQQATLRCSPISGHTSVYWYQQALGLGLQFLLWYDEGEERNRGNFPPRFSGRQFPNYSSELNVNALELEDSALYLCASSPRTGTYNEQFFGPGTRLTVL.

This chain joins TRBV6-4 and TRBJ1-1; 11 bases are a match to TRBD1. The V gene end was trimmed by 3 bases and the J gene end by 2 bases; junction bases not matched to a gene: 2. There are 15 residues in the CDR3. Germline V gene sequence: CDR1 MRHNA, CDR2 SNTAGT. The CDR3 spells CASSDGQGANTEAFF. The CDR3, as DNA: TGTGCCAGCAGTGATGGACAGGGGGCTAACACTGAAGCTTTCTTT.

Note on this clone: A junction boundary mismatches the germline segment, possibly from a read error. The rearrangement joins TRBV13 to TRBJ2-7; weak D call: TRBD2 (5 bases). CDR3 length: 12 amino acids. Per germline, CDR1 PRHDT and CDR2 FYEKMQ (reference sequence). The chain's CDR3 is CASSPDSHEQYF. Written as DNA, the CDR3 is TGTGCCAGCAGCCCGGACTCCCACGAGCAGTACTTC.

The chain combines TRBV29-1 with TRBJ1-4, with TRBD1 as a possible D gene (5 bases). The CDR3 is made up of 13 amino acids. Trimming pared 4 bases from V and 4 bases from J, leaving 10 bases between. Germline CDR1 and CDR2: SQVTM and ANQGSEA. CDR3 DNA sequence: TGCAGCGTTGTGGGTCAGGGTAATGAAAAACTGTTTTTT. Its protein product is CSVVGQGNEKLFF.

This sequence joins TRBV19 and TRBJ1-1; 7 nucleotides match TRBD1. CDR1 is LNHDA, CDR2 SQIVND, per germline (reference sequence). This CDR3 has 13 residues. V lost 3 bases and J lost 7; bases outside the gene matches: 5. CDR3 loop: CASSILAGGEAFF. CDR3 bases: TGTGCCAGTAGTATCTTGGCAGGGGGTGAAGCTTTCTTT.

The chain is built from TRBV5-5 and TRBJ2-3; 9 nucleotides match TRBD1. The CDR3 has 14 amino acids. The germline CDR1 and CDR2 sequences are SGHKS and YYEKEE (reference sequence). V gave up 4 bases and J gave up 3 bases; unmatched junction bases: 3. This CDR3 is CASSVGQGTDTQYF. In nucleotides, the CDR3 is TGTGCCAGCAGCGTTGGACAGGGGACAGATACGCAGTATTTT.